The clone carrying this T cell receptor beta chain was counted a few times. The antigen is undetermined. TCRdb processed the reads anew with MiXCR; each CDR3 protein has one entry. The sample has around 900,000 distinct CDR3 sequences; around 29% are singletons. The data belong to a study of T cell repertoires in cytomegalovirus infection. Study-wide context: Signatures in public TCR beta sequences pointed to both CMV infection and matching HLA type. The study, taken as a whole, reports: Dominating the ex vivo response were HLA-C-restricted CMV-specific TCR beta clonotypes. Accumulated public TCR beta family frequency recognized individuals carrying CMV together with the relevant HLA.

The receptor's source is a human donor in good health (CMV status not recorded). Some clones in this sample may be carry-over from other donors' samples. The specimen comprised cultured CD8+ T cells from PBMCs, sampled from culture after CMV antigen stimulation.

In DNA form, the CDR3 reads TGTGCCAGCACCCTTCCAACGACAGGGGGCGGGTGGAGCAATCAGCCCCAGCATTTT. Translating it yields CASTLPTTGGGWSNQPQHF. The J gene is TRBJ1-5, the V gene TRBV12-3 or TRBV12-4; TRBD1 matches at 10 bases. The CDR3 covers 19 residues. V was pared by 7 bases and J by 1 base, with 16 bases of the junction left unmatched.